Listed here are 22 T cell receptor beta chains from one sample, sequenced in a study of T-cell reconstitution after alpha-beta-depleted transplantation in children. This sample's TCRbeta library carried unique molecular identifier barcodes. From the PCR reads, TCRdb called clonotypes with MiXCR, one entry per CDR3 protein. Seen here are about 580,000 distinct CDR3 sequences, 23% observed once, and the top ten hold about 14%. This material consisted of PBMCs, mostly from graft donor cells, taken 360 days after TCRalphabeta/CD19-depleted stem cell transplant. Receptors were obtained from a boy less than two years old who had a stem cell transplant for acute myeloid leukemia, so the T cells may come from the graft donor.

The rearrangement links TRBV6-5 to TRBJ2-1, with 9 bases identical to TRBD1. CDR3 length: 15 amino acids. The V segment lost 0 bases and the J segment 3 bases; nucleotides outside the gene matches: 0. Looked up from germline, CDR1 is MNHEY and CDR2 is SVGAGI. In nucleotides, the CDR3 is TGTGCCAGCAGTTACTCGACAGGGGGCTACAATGAGCAGTTCTTC. Translation gives CASSYSTGGYNEQFF.

In its sample, this clonotype was seen many times. This sequence joins TRBV3-1 and TRBJ1-2; D is undetermined. The CDR3 is 16 amino acids. V gave up 7 bases and J gave up 5 bases, with 23 bases separating them. Germline-derived CDR1 and CDR2 are LGHDT and YNNKEL (reference sequence). The CDR3 region is CASMSAALVAAYGYTF. The CDR3, as DNA: TGTGCCAGCATGTCAGCCGCACTTGTGGCCGCTTATGGCTACACCTTC.

V usage is TRBV3-1 and J usage is TRBJ1-3; D might be TRBD1 (6 bases). Between the trimmed V and J ends, which lost 4 bases and 2 bases, there was a span of 18 bases. The CDR3 covers 17 residues. Germline CDR1 is LGHDT and CDR2 is YNNKEL (reference sequence). For the CDR3, the DNA is TGTGCCAGCAGCCTTCGCAGGGGCAGGGATGCTGGAAACACCATATATTTT. It yields the protein CASSLRRGRDAGNTIYF.

For this clonotype: Germline and junction disagree at one end, which may indicate a read error. This chain connects TRBV24-1 to TRBJ1-1; TRBD1 matches at 12 bases. The length of the CDR3 is 23 residues. Germline V gene sequence: CDR1 KGHDR, CDR2 SFDVKD. DNA of the CDR3: TGTGCCACCAGTTATTTGGGAACCGGGACAGGGGGCTCACATCTCCACCCGAACACTGAAGCTTTCTTT. Amino acid sequence: CATSYLGTGTGGSHLHPNTEAFF.

In its sample, this clonotype was seen a few times. This chain joins TRBV30 and TRBJ2-2; TRBD2 might be the D (5 bases). Per the germline V gene, CDR1 is GTSNPN and CDR2 is SVGIG (reference sequence). The CDR3 contains 19 residues. Trimming took 3 bases from V and 0 from J, leaving 23 bases between them. The CDR3 reads CAWRSRGVGGLSNTGELFF. The CDR3 DNA follows: TGTGCCTGGAGAAGTCGCGGCGTGGGTGGACTCTCGAACACCGGGGAGCTGTTTTTT.

The sample holds many counts of this clonotype. This chain connects TRBV4-3 to TRBJ2-3; 7 bases line up with TRBD2. V gave up 4 bases and J gave up 1 base; unmatched junction bases: 5. The CDR3 contains 15 residues. Germline loops: CDR1 LGHNA, CDR2 YSLEER. As DNA, the CDR3 is TGCGCCAGCAGCCCCTTGGGGGGGGGCACAGATACGCAGTATTTT. Translating it yields CASSPLGGGTDTQYF.

This chain joins TRBV6-1 and TRBJ1-2; D possibly corresponds to TRBD1 (6 bases). Trimming shortened V by 4 bases and J by 4 bases, and 7 bases separated the two germline ends. Germline-derived CDR1 and CDR2 are MNHNS and SASEGT. There are 12 residues in the CDR3. CDR3 sequence reads: CASSGTVYGYTF. CDR3 coding DNA: TGTGCCAGCAGTGGGACAGTCTATGGCTACACCTTC.

The sample holds many counts of this clonotype. The rearrangement joins TRBV12-3 or TRBV12-4 to TRBJ2-7; TRBD2 aligns across 7 bases. Unmatched junction bases numbered 9, after V lost 6 bases and J lost 4 bases. The CDR3 has 14 amino acids. The CDR3 region is CASRYTLASYEQYF. In nucleotides, the CDR3 is TGTGCCAGCAGATATACACTAGCGTCGTACGAGCAGTACTTC.

The sample holds many counts of this clonotype. The chain employs TRBV27 and TRBJ2-2, with a possible D match to TRBD2 (5 bases). The CDR3 sequence is 14 residues long. Trimming shortened V by 7 bases and J by 5 bases, and 14 bases separated the two germline ends. The germline gives CDR1 MNHEY, CDR2 SMNVEV (reference sequence). The CDR3 nucleotides are TGTGCCAGCATGAGTGGGGAGCGGACCGGGGAGCTGTTTTTT. Its translation is CASMSGERTGELFF.

CDR3 loop: CASSPSDSYNEQFF. The CDR3 DNA is TGTGCCAGCAGCCCCTCTGACTCCTACAATGAGCAGTTCTTC. The chain is built from TRBV7-9 and TRBJ2-1, with unresolved D. The CDR3 has 14 residues. V dropped 5 bases and J dropped 0 bases, with 8 bases sitting between them. Germline V CDR1 and CDR2: SEHNR, FQNEAQ (reference sequence).

This clonotype showed up just a few times. V usage is TRBV7-2 and J usage is TRBJ1-1; D not certain. Germline V gives CDR1 SGHTA, CDR2 FQGNSA. This CDR3 spans 14 amino acids. The germline V and J ends were trimmed by 3 bases and 5 bases, with 13 bases remaining between them. The CDR3 sequence is CASSFIGRRTEAFF. The CDR3, as DNA: TGTGCCAGCAGCTTTATCGGGCGTCGGACTGAAGCTTTCTTT.

Only a few counts were recorded for this clonotype. The rearrangement links TRBV20-1 to TRBJ2-7, with unresolved D. Trimming stripped 4 bases from V and 4 bases from J, with 14 bases between. The germline gives CDR1 DFQATT, CDR2 SNEGSKA (reference sequence). This CDR3 is built from 13 residues. This CDR3 is CSANFYQRYEQYV. CDR3 DNA: TGCAGTGCTAATTTTTATCAGAGATACGAGCAGTACGTC.

This clonotype showed up just a few times. The rearrangement joins TRBV20-1 to TRBJ2-2; 7 bases are shared with TRBD1. The CDR3 has 15 amino acids. Germline loops: CDR1 DFQATT, CDR2 SNEGSKA (reference sequence). The J segment lost 5 bases and the V segment lost 6 bases, leaving 12 bases of the junction unmatched. The CDR3 DNA is TGCAGTGCCCTTGACAGGGAGCATTGGACCGGGGAGCTGTTTTTT. It is translated as CSALDREHWTGELFF.

The CDR3 is CASTPEGAKNIQYF. The CDR3 bases are TGTGCCAGCACCCCAGAGGGGGCCAAAAACATTCAGTACTTC. The V and J genes are TRBV6-1 and TRBJ2-4; tentatively, D is TRBD1 or TRBD2 (5 bases each). Trimming removed 7 bases at V and 1 base at J, with 11 bases between. There are 14 residues in the CDR3. CDR1 and CDR2 (germline): MNHNS, SASEGT.

The chain joins TRBV7-9 to TRBJ2-7; a weak D match, TRBD1 (6 bases). CDR1 is SEHNR, CDR2 FQNEAQ, per germline (reference sequence). The CDR3 has 14 residues. With 1 base removed from V and 9 bases from J, the gap between germline ends came to 16 bases. For the CDR3, the DNA is TGTGCCAGCAGCTTAGGGACAGCCTCCTTCGGGCAGTACTTC. This translates into CASSLGTASFGQYF.

This clonotype was found many times. The chain carries TRBV21-1 and TRBJ1-2. TRBV21-1 is tagged as a pseudogene. The CDR3 runs 17 residues. CDR3 in DNA: TGTGCCAGCAGCAAAGGGAGACAATCTTGGCCCGACTATGGCTACACCTTC. Translation gives CASSKGRQSWPDYGYTF.

The chain links TRBV5-4 to TRBJ2-3, with 11 bases fitting TRBD2. The J segment lost 2 bases and the V segment lost 0 bases, leaving 2 bases of the junction unmatched. Germline assignment: CDR1 SGHNT and CDR2 YYREEE (reference sequence). This CDR3 is built from 16 residues. In DNA form, the CDR3 reads TGTGCCAGCAGCTTGGTAGCGGGGGGGTTCACAGATACGCAGTATTTT. It is translated as CASSLVAGGFTDTQYF.

This clonotype was detected a few times. The genes are TRBV9 and TRBJ2-3, with D uncertain. Germline V gene lookup returns CDR1 SGDLS and CDR2 YYNGEE. The CDR3 sequence is 14 residues long. V was cut by 4 bases and J by 7 bases, with 16 bases left in between. In DNA, the CDR3 is TGTGCCAGCAGCACCCTGGGATCCGCTTATACGCAGTATTTT. Encoded protein: CASSTLGSAYTQYF.

The chain combines TRBV29-1 with TRBJ2-1; D ambiguous. The CDR3 length is 13 residues. Germline CDR1 reads SQVTM; CDR2 reads ANQGSEA. Deletions cut 4 bases from V and 1 base from J, with 8 bases between. In nucleotides, the CDR3 is TGCAGCGTTGCCCCCAGGTCCTACAATGAGCAGTTCTTC. It yields the protein CSVAPRSYNEQFF.

Notes on this clonotype: A read error is possible here, since a much larger clone lies one base away. Here the CDR3 reads CASSRAQPNYGYTF. DNA of the CDR3: TGTGCCAGCAGCCGAGCACAGCCTAACTATGGCTACACCTTC. J is TRBJ1-2 and V is TRBV6-1; no reliable D call. Trimming shortened V by 6 bases and J by 0 bases, and 11 bases separated the two germline ends. Germline CDR1 reads MNHNS; CDR2 reads SASEGT. The CDR3 contains 14 residues.

This clonotype came up a few times. The V call is TRBV20-1, the J call TRBJ1-1; D not resolved. The CDR3 covers 13 residues. The ends were cut back, 5 bases at V and 4 bases at J, with 14 bases in the middle. Germline CDR1 and CDR2: DFQATT and SNEGSKA (reference sequence). The CDR3 loop is CSAPEAEGTEAFF. DNA of the CDR3: TGCAGTGCTCCGGAGGCAGAGGGCACTGAAGCTTTCTTT.

The V call is TRBV12-3 or TRBV12-4, the J call TRBJ1-4, with a tentative D call TRBD1 (5 bases). The CDR3 totals 14 residues. Trimming removed 2 bases at V and 7 bases at J, with 11 bases between. The CDR3 DNA reads TGTGCCAGCAGTTTATGGTTTGGGACTGAAAAACTGTTTTTT. This translates into CASSLWFGTEKLFF.